A single sample gave rise to the 3 T cell receptor beta chains below, sequenced in a study of blood T cell repertoires in COVID-19 (dated by TCRdb to about 2020). The method behind the library was the immunoSEQ multiplex PCR assay. What TCRdb holds here is the immuneACCESS table cut down to in-frame rearrangements. Part of the clones is not present; checked against another copy, under half of the missing clones reflect an unresolved V gene, and the others are unexplained. Within this sample are about 110,000 clones, with over 80% of them counted one time only. Roughly 0.83% of the sample is held by the ten biggest clonotypes. Sequencing input: peripheral blood. The receptors here all came from a woman between 65 and 79 years old with acute or convalescent COVID-19.

This chain uses TRBV12-3 or TRBV12-4 with TRBJ2-7; the D is unclear. The CDR3 spans 13 residues. The V and J ends lost 1 base and 0 bases respectively, with 4 bases between them. The CDR3 region is CASSLGHSYEQYF. CDR3 DNA sequence: TGTGCCAGCAGTTTAGGGCACTCCTACGAGCAGTACTTC.

V is TRBV3-1 (or the pseudogene TRBV3-2) and J is TRBJ1-5; D perhaps matches TRBD1 (5 bases). Trimming removed 1 base from V and 1 base from J, with 11 bases in between. Germline CDR1 reads LGHDT; CDR2 reads YNNKEL (reference sequence). The CDR3 is 16 amino acids. The CDR3 spells CASSQGYGGSNQPQHF. CDR3 coding DNA: TGTGCCAGCAGCCAAGGGTACGGGGGAAGCAATCAGCCCCAGCATTTT.

V is TRBV2 and J is TRBJ1-3, with 7 bases fitting TRBD1. The CDR3 has 14 amino acids. V shed 5 bases, J shed 4 bases, and the junction held 5 bases outside the gene matches. Germline assignment: CDR1 SNHLY and CDR2 FYNNEI. The CDR3 region is CASSFDRAGNTIYF. The DNA for the CDR3 is TGTGCCAGCAGTTTTGACAGGGCCGGAAACACCATATATTTT.